A single sample gave rise to the 20 T cell receptor beta chains below, sequenced in a study of blood T cell repertoires in COVID-19. Using immunoSEQ multiplex PCR, the repertoire was profiled, and TCRdb retains in-frame clones only, with some absent. Counted here are more than 200,000 clones, 65% to 90% occurring once; the ten biggest clones make up less than 2%. Input material: PBMCs or T cells enriched from blood (not recorded which). The receptors stem from a man aged 35 to 55 who had recovered from COVID-19.

This chain links TRBV27 with TRBJ1-1, with a possible D match to TRBD1 (6 bases). Germline CDR1 reads MNHEY; CDR2 reads SMNVEV (reference sequence). The CDR3 loop spans 14 amino acids. V was cut by 1 base and J by 5 bases, with 11 bases left in between. The CDR3 region is CASSLFQGRTEAFF. The CDR3 region has the DNA TGTGCCAGCAGTTTATTCCAGGGGCGGACTGAAGCTTTCTTT.

The chain employs TRBV29-1 and TRBJ1-4, with no clear D. The CDR3 loop spans 14 amino acids. The germline CDR1 and CDR2 sequences are SQVTM and ANQGSEA. Trimming pared 5 bases from V and 0 bases from J, leaving 10 bases between. Written as DNA, the CDR3 is TGCAGCGTTTTCGGGGATGCAACTAATGAAAAACTGTTTTTT. Translated, it gives CSVFGDATNEKLFF.

V usage is TRBV6-6 and J usage is TRBJ2-2; TRBD1 agrees at 9 bases. The CDR3 extends over 18 amino acids. Germline V gives CDR1 MNHNY, CDR2 SVGAGI (reference sequence). V lost 5 bases to trimming and J lost 5 bases; unmatched junction nucleotides: 15. This chain's CDR3 is CASSHSRDRVYGTGELFF. The CDR3 DNA sequence: TGTGCCAGCAGTCATTCCCGGGACAGGGTGTATGGTACCGGGGAGCTGTTTTTT.

The chain combines TRBV25-1 with TRBJ2-6; 7 bases align to TRBD1. Germline V gives CDR1 MGHDK, CDR2 SYGVNS. The CDR3 runs 15 residues. V trimming: 4 bases; J trimming: 1 base; junction bases outside the gene matches: 1. CDR3 nucleotides: TGTGCCAGCAGTGGACAGGGATCTGGGGCCAACGTCCTGACTTTC. It is translated as CASSGQGSGANVLTF.

This clone was seen more than once but under ten times. The chain joins TRBV4-2 to TRBJ2-7; D is possibly TRBD2 (6 bases). The CDR3 spans 15 residues. V dropped 1 base and J dropped 5 bases, with 15 bases sitting between them. CDR1 is LGHNA, CDR2 YNFKEQ, per germline. The CDR3 loop is CASSQVTGAFNEQYF. The CDR3 DNA is TGTGCCAGCAGCCAAGTGACGGGAGCGTTCAACGAGCAGTACTTC.

Worth noting for this clone: Other nucleotide sequences in the sample specify the same CDR3. This chain joins TRBV7-9 and TRBJ2-7, with D possibly being TRBD1 (6 bases). CDR1 and CDR2 (germline): SEHNR, FQNEAQ (reference sequence). Trimming cost V 2 bases and J 5 bases, with 19 bases left between them. The CDR3 consists of 16 residues. The DNA of the CDR3 is TGTGCCAGCAGCTTAATGGGTGGGGGACCAGGGGACGAGCAGTACTTC. Amino acids: CASSLMGGGPGDEQYF.

This chain joins TRBV14 and TRBJ2-1; D is possibly TRBD1 (6 bases). V lost 3 bases and J 10 bases, leaving 19 bases between the germline ends. The germline gives CDR1 SGHDN, CDR2 FVKESK. The CDR3 runs to 15 residues. The CDR3 nucleotides read TGTGCCAGCAGCCAGTTCCCTTCACAGGGCGGCGAGCAGTTCTTC. Encoded protein: CASSQFPSQGGEQFF.

CDR3 in amino acids: CASSYSRAGELRAFF. CDR3 sequence (DNA): TGTGCCAGCAGTTATAGCCGGGCAGGGGAGCTTAGAGCTTTCTTT. The V and J genes are TRBV28 and TRBJ1-1, with a weak D call TRBD1 (6 bases). CDR3 size: 15 residues. V shed 4 bases and J shed 10 bases, with 22 bases lying between them. The V gene's germline CDR1 is MDHEN and CDR2 SYDVKM.

The CDR3 here is CASTQSGGRGSPLHF. The CDR3 DNA sequence: TGTGCCAGCACCCAGAGCGGGGGACGAGGTTCACCCCTCCACTTT. The gene calls are TRBV3-1 (or the pseudogene TRBV3-2) and TRBJ1-6; tentatively, D is TRBD1 (5 bases). Germline V gives CDR1 LGHDT, CDR2 YNNKEL (reference sequence). Trimming pared 7 bases from V and 9 bases from J, leaving 19 bases between. CDR3 length: 15 amino acids.

This chain uses TRBV7-9 with TRBJ2-7; 7 bases match TRBD2. The CDR3 has 13 residues. Germline V CDR1 and CDR2: SEHNR, FQNEAQ (reference sequence). V was clipped by 5 bases and J by 4 bases; unmatched bases: 5. The chain's CDR3 is CASSPTSKYEQYF. The CDR3 bases are TGTGCCAGCAGCCCGACTAGCAAGTACGAGCAGTACTTC.

The chain carries TRBV7-2 and TRBJ2-1; either TRBD1 or TRBD2 may fit D (11 bases each). CDR1 is SGHTA and CDR2 is FQGNSA in the germline V gene. The V gene lost 5 bases and the J gene lost 9 bases, with 26 bases spanning the gap. There are 17 residues in the CDR3. CDR3: CASSRTGGGSGRGEQFF. DNA of the CDR3: TGTGCCAGCAGCAGGACAGGGGGCGGTAGCGGGAGGGGTGAGCAGTTCTTC.

The chain couples TRBV11-1 to TRBJ2-4, with 8 positions matching TRBD1. Germline CDR1 reads SGHAT; CDR2 reads FQDESV (reference sequence). This CDR3 is built from 14 residues. V lost 5 bases to trimming and J lost 7 bases; unmatched junction nucleotides: 7. The DNA of the CDR3 is TGTGCCAGCAGCCCTGGACAGGGAGTGAACATTCAGTACTTC. Translation: CASSPGQGVNIQYF.

V usage is TRBV6-5 and J usage is TRBJ1-2; TRBD1 aligns across 7 bases. With 6 bases clipped from V and 4 bases from J, the junction kept 5 bases outside the gene matches. Germline assignment: CDR1 MNHEY and CDR2 SVGAGI. The CDR3 spans 13 residues. The CDR3 nucleotides read TGTGCCAGCAGAATGACAGGGTTCTATGGCTACACCTTC. It encodes CASRMTGFYGYTF.

The chain has TRBV6-2 or TRBV6-3 and TRBJ2-7, with D hard to call. The CDR3 has 11 residues. Trimming took 6 bases from V and 3 from J, leaving 6 bases between them. CDR1 and CDR2 (germline): MNHEY, SVGEGT. The DNA of the CDR3 is TGTGCCAGCAGCCCCCGCTACGAGCAGTACTTC. Its translation is CASSPRYEQYF.

V usage is TRBV9 and J usage is TRBJ1-3; D perhaps matches TRBD1 (5 bases). This CDR3 contains 13 residues. CDR1 SGDLS and CDR2 YYNGEE come from the germline V gene. Trimming removed 3 bases from V and 4 bases from J, with 8 bases in between. The CDR3 DNA follows: TGTGCCAGCAGCGCTTACAGGGGAAACACCATATATTTT. It encodes CASSAYRGNTIYF.

The rearrangement links TRBV12-3 or TRBV12-4 to TRBJ1-1, with D possibly being TRBD1 (6 bases). The CDR3 loop spans 12 amino acids. The V end lost 7 bases, the J end lost 10 bases, and 16 bases lay between the germline ends. CDR3 in DNA: TGTGCCAGCACCAGACCGCAGGGGAGAGCTTTCTTT. It specifies CASTRPQGRAFF.

The chain uses TRBV18 and TRBJ1-4; 8 nucleotides line up with TRBD1. The CDR3 runs to 14 residues. Germline V CDR1 and CDR2: KGHSH, LQKENI. The V segment lost 6 bases and the J segment 3 bases; nucleotides outside the gene matches: 3. As DNA, the CDR3 is TGTGCCAGCTCCCCGGGACAGGCTAATGAAAAACTGTTTTTT. Encoded protein: CASSPGQANEKLFF. The variable domain in full, completed from reference TRBV18 and TRBJ1-4, reads NAGVMQNPRHLVRRRGQEARLRCSPMKGHSHVYWYRQLPEEGLKFMVYLQKENIIDESGMPKERFSAEFPKEGPSILRIQQVVRGDSAAYFCASSPGQANEKLFFGSGTQLSVL.

The chain combines TRBV7-2 with TRBJ1-5, with D possibly being TRBD1 (5 bases). This CDR3 has 15 amino acids. Germline CDR1 SGHTA, CDR2 FQGNSA. Trimming pared 1 base from V and 5 bases from J, leaving 12 bases between. CDR3 loop: CASSLGQGNYQPQHF. In DNA form, the CDR3 reads TGTGCCAGCAGCTTAGGCCAGGGAAATTATCAGCCCCAGCATTTT.

This clone was counted between two and nine times. V is TRBV5-1 and J is TRBJ2-1; D remains ambiguous. V was cut by 3 bases and J by 5 bases, with 6 bases left in between. The germline CDR1 and CDR2 sequences are SGHRS and YFSETQ. This CDR3 region has 12 residues. The CDR3 DNA reads as TGCGCCAGCAGCTCAGGTAACAATGAGCAGTTCTTC. Translating gives CASSSGNNEQFF.

The chain recombines TRBV14 with TRBJ2-7; 7 bases are a match to TRBD2. This CDR3 is 19 amino acids long. Germline loops: CDR1 SGHDN, CDR2 FVKESK. V lost 1 base and J lost 0; bases outside the gene matches: 15. The CDR3 loop is CASSQGWQTWGGISYEQYF. The CDR3 bases are TGTGCCAGCAGCCAAGGGTGGCAGACATGGGGAGGGATCTCCTACGAGCAGTACTTC.